Listed here are 2 T cell receptor beta chains from one sample, sequenced in a study of blood T cell repertoires in COVID-19 (dated by TCRdb to the early 2020s). The method was the immunoSEQ multiplex PCR assay. The table was pulled from immuneACCESS by TCRdb, which kept in-frame rearrangements only. Such tables lose some clones; where checked, under half of the loss comes from unresolved V genes, and the rest has no known cause. Recorded for this sample are more than 150,000 clones; approximately 78% of them occurred a single time. The top ten clones comprise 15% to 20% of the sample. The sequencing input was PBMCs or T cells enriched from blood (not recorded which). Receptor source: a woman between 45 and 65 years old who had recovered from COVID-19.

Here the CDR3 reads CASSPNPGSYGYTF. In nucleotides, the CDR3 is TGTGCCAGCAGTCCAAATCCAGGGTCCTATGGCTACACCTTC. The J gene is TRBJ1-2, the V gene TRBV28; weak D call: TRBD1 (5 bases). This CDR3 is 14 amino acids long. CDR1 and CDR2 from the germline V gene are MDHEN and SYDVKM. V lost 5 bases and J lost 4, with 14 bases in between.

This clone was found a few times. CDR3 in DNA: TGTGCCAGCAGTTACGTGGACAAGAGCTCCTACGAGCAGTACTTC. Its translation: CASSYVDKSSYEQYF. The rearrangement joins TRBV6-5 to TRBJ2-7; possible D gene TRBD1, 5 bases. Germline CDR1 MNHEY, CDR2 SVGAGI. The CDR3 runs 15 residues. The V end lost 2 bases, the J end lost 0 bases, and 11 bases lay between the germline ends.